The clone carrying this T cell receptor (beta chain) occurred a few times. The entry originates in a study of blood T cell repertoires in COVID-19. Original handling: Estimated nucleated cell counts came from reference gene primer amplification. Some clones are missing from TCRdb's copy, which holds only in-frame ones; the method was immunoSEQ multiplex PCR. V and J calls and clone size are those listed in that table; D and trimming were worked out from the DNA. Of around 70,000 clones in the sample, 75% to 90% are singletons; the top ten hold over 10%. This receptor was obtained from a man between 45 and 60 years old with COVID-19, enrolled during active disease. The sequenced material came from peripheral blood.

The CDR3 sequence is CASSLSYRDRGPYGYTF. Here the CDR3 DNA reads TGTGCCAGCAGTTTATCCTACAGGGACAGGGGGCCCTATGGCTACACCTTC. The chain employs TRBV27 and TRBJ1-2, with 12 bases aligning to TRBD1. CDR3 size: 17 residues. The V gene end was trimmed by 0 bases and the J gene end by 4 bases; junction bases not matched to a gene: 6. Germline values: CDR1 MNHEY, CDR2 SMNVEV (reference sequence).